This entry concerns a single TCR beta chain. Its specificity is unknown. The data derive from a study of monozygotic twins with inflammatory bowel disease. Overall study findings and caveats: TCRbeta diversity (inverse Simpson) was lower in IBD patients than in healthy co-twins.

There were approximately 3,800 ng of total RNA used for each TCR library. TCRdb re-called the 5' RACE reads; every CDR3 protein appears as one record, without DNA. The ten most abundant clones cover over 5% of a sample with about 300,000 distinct CDR3 sequences. This CDR3 comprises 18 residues. The sequenced sample was blood. This receptor was taken from a human donor with ulcerative colitis or Crohn's disease, or a healthy co-twin of an affected twin (not recorded which). The rearrangement uses TRBV21-1 and TRBJ2-6. TRBV21-1 is tagged as a pseudogene. The CDR3 reads CASSKAKKSSSGANVLTF.